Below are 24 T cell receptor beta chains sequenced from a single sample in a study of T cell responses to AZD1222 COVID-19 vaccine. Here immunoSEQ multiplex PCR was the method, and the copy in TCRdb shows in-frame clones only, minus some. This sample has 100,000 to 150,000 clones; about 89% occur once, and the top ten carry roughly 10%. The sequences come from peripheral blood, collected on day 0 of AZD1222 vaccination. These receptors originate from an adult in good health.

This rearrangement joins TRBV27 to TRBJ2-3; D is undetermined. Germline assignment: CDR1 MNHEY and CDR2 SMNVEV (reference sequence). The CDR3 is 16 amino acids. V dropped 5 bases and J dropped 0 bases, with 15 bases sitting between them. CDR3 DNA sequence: TGTGCCAGCAGTCCCCTGTTCTCGGCTAGCACAGATACGCAGTATTTT. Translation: CASSPLFSASTDTQYF.

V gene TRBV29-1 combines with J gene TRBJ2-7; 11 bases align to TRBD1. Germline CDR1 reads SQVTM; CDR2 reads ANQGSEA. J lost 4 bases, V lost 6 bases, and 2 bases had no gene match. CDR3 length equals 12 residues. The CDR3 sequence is CSVGQGAYEQYF. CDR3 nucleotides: TGCAGCGTAGGACAGGGGGCGTACGAGCAGTACTTC.

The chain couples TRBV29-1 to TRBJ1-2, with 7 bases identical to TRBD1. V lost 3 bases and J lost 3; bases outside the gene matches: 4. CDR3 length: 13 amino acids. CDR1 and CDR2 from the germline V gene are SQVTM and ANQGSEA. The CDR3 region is CSVDSGGDYGYTF. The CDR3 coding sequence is TGCAGCGTTGACTCAGGGGGGGACTATGGCTACACCTTC. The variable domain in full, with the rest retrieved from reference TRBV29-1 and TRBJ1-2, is SAVISQKPSRDICQRGTSLTIQCQVDSQVTMMFWYRQQPGQSLTLIATANQGSEATYESGFVIDKFPISRPNLTFSTLTVSNMSPEDSSIYLCSVDSGGDYGYTFGSGTRLTVV.

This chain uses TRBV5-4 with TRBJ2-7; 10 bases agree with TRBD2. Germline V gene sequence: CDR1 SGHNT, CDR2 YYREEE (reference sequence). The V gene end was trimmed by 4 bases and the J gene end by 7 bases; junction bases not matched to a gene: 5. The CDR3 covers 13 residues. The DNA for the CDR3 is TGTGCCAGCAGCCCGGGACTAGCGTTAGAGCAGTACTTC. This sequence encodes CASSPGLALEQYF.

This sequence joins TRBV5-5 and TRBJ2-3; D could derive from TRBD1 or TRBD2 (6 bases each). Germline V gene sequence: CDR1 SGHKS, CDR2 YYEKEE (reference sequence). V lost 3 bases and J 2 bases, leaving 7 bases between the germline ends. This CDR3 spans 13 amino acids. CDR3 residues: CASSSGATDTQYF. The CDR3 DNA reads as TGTGCCAGCAGCTCGGGGGCCACAGATACGCAGTATTTT.

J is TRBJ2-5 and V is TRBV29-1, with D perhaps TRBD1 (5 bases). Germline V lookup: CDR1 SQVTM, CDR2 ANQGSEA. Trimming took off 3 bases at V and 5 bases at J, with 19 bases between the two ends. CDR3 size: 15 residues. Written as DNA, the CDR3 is TGCAGCGTTGATCTGGCAGGGCTTGTTGAGGAGACCCAGTACTTC. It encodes CSVDLAGLVEETQYF.

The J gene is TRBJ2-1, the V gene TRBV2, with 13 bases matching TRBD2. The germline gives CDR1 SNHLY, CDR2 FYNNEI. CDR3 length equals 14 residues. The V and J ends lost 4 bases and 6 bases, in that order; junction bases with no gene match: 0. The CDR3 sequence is CASSGTSGGNEQFF. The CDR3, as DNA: TGTGCCAGCAGTGGGACTAGCGGGGGCAATGAGCAGTTCTTC. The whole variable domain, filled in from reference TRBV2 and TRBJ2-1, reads EPEVTQTPSHQVTQMGQEVILRCVPISNHLYFYWYRQILGQKVEFLVSFYNNEISEKSEIFDDQFSVERPDGSNFTLKIRSTKLEDSAMYFCASSGTSGGNEQFFGPGTRLTVL.

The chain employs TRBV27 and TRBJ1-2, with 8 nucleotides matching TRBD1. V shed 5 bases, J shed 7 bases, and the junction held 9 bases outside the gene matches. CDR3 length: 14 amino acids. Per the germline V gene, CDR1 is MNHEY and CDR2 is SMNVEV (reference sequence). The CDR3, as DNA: TGTGCCAGCAGTCAAACCCAGGGGGCTGTTGGCTACACCTTC. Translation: CASSQTQGAVGYTF.

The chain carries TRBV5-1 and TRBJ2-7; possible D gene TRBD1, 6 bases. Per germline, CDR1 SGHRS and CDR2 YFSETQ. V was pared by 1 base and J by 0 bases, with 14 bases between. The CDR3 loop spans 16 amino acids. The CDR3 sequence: CASSLSGQRSSYEQYF. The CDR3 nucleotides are TGCGCCAGCAGCTTGTCAGGACAGCGGAGCTCCTACGAGCAGTACTTC.

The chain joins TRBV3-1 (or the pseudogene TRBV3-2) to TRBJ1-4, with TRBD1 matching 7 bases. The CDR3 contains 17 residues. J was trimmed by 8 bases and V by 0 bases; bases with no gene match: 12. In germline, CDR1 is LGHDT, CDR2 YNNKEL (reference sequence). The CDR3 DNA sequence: TGTGCCAGCAGCCAAGATATCGACCGGGACAGCTGGGAAAAACTGTTTTTT. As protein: CASSQDIDRDSWEKLFF.

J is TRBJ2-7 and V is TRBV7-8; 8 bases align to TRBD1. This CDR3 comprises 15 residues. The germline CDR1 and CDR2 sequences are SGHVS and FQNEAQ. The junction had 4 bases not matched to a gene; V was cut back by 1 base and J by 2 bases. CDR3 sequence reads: CASSLGGQATYEQYF. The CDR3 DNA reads TGTGCCAGCAGCTTAGGGGGACAGGCCACCTACGAGCAGTACTTC.

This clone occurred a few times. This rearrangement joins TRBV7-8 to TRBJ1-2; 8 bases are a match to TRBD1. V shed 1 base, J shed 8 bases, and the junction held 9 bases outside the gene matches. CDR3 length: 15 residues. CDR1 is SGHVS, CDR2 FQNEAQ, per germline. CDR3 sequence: CASSLVEGQGRGYTF. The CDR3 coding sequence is TGTGCCAGCAGCTTAGTGGAAGGACAGGGTCGGGGCTACACCTTC.

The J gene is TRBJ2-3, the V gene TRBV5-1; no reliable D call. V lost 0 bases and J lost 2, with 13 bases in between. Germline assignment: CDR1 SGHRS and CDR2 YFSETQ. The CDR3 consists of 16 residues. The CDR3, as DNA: TGCGCCAGCAGCTTGGCCTTCCCAGCGTTCACAGATACGCAGTATTTT. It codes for CASSLAFPAFTDTQYF.

CDR3 sequence reads: CASSSPGRNDNEQFF. The CDR3 bases are TGTGCCAGCAGCTCCCCGGGACGGAACGACAATGAGCAGTTCTTC. The chain is built from TRBV7-6 and TRBJ2-1; the D gene could be TRBD1 or TRBD2 (5 bases each). The ends were cut back, 4 bases at V and 5 bases at J, with 15 bases in the middle. The CDR3 runs to 15 residues. Per germline, CDR1 SGHVS and CDR2 FNYEAQ. Combining the CDR3 with reference TRBV7-6 and TRBJ2-1 gives the whole variable domain GAGVSQSPRYKVTKRGQDVALRCDPISGHVSLYWYRQALGQGPEFLTYFNYEAQQDKSGLPNDRFSAERPEGSISTLTIQRTEQRDSAMYRCASSSPGRNDNEQFFGPGTRLTVL.

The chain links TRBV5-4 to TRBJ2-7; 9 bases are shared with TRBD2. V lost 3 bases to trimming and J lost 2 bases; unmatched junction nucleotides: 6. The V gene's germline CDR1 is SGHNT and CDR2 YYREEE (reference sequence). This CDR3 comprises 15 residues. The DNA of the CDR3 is TGTGCCAGCAGCTCCACTAGCGGGCTCACCTACGAGCAGTACTTC. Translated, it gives CASSSTSGLTYEQYF. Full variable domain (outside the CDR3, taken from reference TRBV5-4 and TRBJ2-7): ETGVTQSPTHLIKTRGQQVTLRCSSQSGHNTVSWYQQALGQGPQFIFQYYREEENGRGNFPPRFSGLQFPNYSSELNVNALELDDSALYLCASSSTSGLTYEQYFGPGTRLTVT.

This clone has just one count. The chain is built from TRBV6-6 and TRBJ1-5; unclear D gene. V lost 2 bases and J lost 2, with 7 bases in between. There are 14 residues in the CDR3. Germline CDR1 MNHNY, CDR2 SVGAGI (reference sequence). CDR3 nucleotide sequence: TGTGCCAGCAGTTACAGGGATGGCAATCAGCCCCAGCATTTT. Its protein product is CASSYRDGNQPQHF.

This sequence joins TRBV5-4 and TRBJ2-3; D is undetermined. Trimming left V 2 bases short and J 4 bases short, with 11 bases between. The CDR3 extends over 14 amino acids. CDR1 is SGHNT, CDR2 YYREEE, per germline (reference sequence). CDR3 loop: CASSLDSWADTQYF. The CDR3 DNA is TGTGCCAGCAGCTTAGACTCGTGGGCAGATACGCAGTATTTT.

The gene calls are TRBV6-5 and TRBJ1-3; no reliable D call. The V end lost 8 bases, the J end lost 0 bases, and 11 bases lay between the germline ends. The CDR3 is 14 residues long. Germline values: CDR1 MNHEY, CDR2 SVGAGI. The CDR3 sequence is CASRQFRSGNTIYF. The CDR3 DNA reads TGTGCCAGCCGCCAGTTCCGCTCTGGAAACACCATATATTTT.

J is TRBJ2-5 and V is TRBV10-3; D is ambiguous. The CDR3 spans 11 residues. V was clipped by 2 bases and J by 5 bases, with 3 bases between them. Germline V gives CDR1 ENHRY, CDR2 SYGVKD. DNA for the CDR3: TGTGCCATCAGTGAGGCGGAGACCCAGTACTTC. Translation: CAISEAETQYF.

CDR3 in DNA: TGTGCCAGCAGCTTGGATGGGGTTACCTCCAAAAACATTCAGTACTTC. It is translated as CASSLDGVTSKNIQYF. V usage is TRBV5-5 and J usage is TRBJ2-4; D unresolved. Trimming removed 0 bases at V and 2 bases at J, with 12 bases between. Germline CDR1 SGHKS, CDR2 YYEKEE (reference sequence). CDR3 length: 16 amino acids.

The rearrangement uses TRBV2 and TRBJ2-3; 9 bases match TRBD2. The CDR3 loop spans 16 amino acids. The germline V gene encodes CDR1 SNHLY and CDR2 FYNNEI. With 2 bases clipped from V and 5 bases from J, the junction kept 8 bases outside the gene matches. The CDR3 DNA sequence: TGTGCCAGCAGTGAATGGTTGCGGGGGGGCCTAGATACGCAGTATTTT. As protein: CASSEWLRGGLDTQYF.

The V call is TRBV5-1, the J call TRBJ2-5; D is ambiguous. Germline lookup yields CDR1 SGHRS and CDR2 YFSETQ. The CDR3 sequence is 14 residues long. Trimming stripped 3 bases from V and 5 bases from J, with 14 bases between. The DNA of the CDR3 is TGCGCCAGCAGCTCGGGTGACGGTGGGGAGACCCAGTACTTC. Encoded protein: CASSSGDGGETQYF. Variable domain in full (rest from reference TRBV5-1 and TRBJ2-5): KAGVTQTPRYLIKTRGQQVTLSCSPISGHRSVSWYQQTPGQGLQFLFEYFSETQRNKGNFPGRFSGRQFSNSRSEMNVSTLELGDSALYLCASSSGDGGETQYFGPGTRLLVL.

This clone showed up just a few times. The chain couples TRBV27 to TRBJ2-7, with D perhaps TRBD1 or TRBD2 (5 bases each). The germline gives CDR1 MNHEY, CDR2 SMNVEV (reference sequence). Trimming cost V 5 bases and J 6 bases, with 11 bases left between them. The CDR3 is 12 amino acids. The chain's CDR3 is CASSHRDGEQYF. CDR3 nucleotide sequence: TGTGCCAGCAGTCACCGGGACGGCGAGCAGTACTTC.

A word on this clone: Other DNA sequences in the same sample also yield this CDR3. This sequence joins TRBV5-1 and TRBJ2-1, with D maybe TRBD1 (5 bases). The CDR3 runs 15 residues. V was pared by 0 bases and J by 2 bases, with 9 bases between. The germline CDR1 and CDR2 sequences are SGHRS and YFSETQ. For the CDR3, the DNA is TGCGCCAGCAGCTTGGGCCAGGGCCCCTACAATGAGCAGTTCTTC. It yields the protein CASSLGQGPYNEQFF.